This paragraph covers one T cell receptor (beta chain) sequence. Its antigen is still unknown. The data belong to a study of vaccination and CD4 T cells after COVID-19. Trimming cost V 3 bases and J 2 bases, with 15 bases left between them. The CDR3 consists of 16 residues. CDR1 and CDR2 (germline): KGHDR, SFDVKD. Sample treatment: approximately nine-day PBMC culture with coronavirus spike peptide pools or control peptides (ViraFEST assay). The assay that was used to sequence DNA from cultured CD4+ T cells was the Oncomine TCR Beta short-read assay. TCRdb passed the PCR reads through MiXCR, listing each CDR3 protein once. The data show about 23,000 distinct CDR3 sequences, with roughly two thirds seen just once and about 20% held by the top ten.

The origin of this receptor is a human donor who received a COVID-19 vaccine. The rearrangement joins TRBV24-1 to TRBJ1-2, with D possibly TRBD1 on 6 matching bases. The sample in question was CD4+ T cells from blood, cultured in vitro, obtained after SARS-CoV-2 vaccination. CDR3 bases: TGTGCCACCAGTGATGGGTTCAGAGGGGGGAACTATGGCTACACCTTC. Protein: CATSDGFRGGNYGYTF.